Shown below are 8 T cell receptor beta chains from a single sample sequenced in a study of T cell responses to AZD1222 COVID-19 vaccine. Assay: immunoSEQ multiplex PCR; the TCRdb copy retains only in-frame clones and omits some. The sample records more than 110,000 clones, 85% to 90% being singletons. The sample here was peripheral blood, taken 28 days after the second AZD1222 dose. The receptors originated from an adult who received the AZD1222 COVID-19 vaccine.

The V and J genes are TRBV7-8 and TRBJ1-6; 10 bases line up with TRBD1. V dropped 5 bases and J dropped 8; count of bases not matched to a gene: 3. Germline-derived CDR1 and CDR2 are SGHVS and FQNEAQ. The CDR3 length is 14 residues. As DNA, the CDR3 is TGTGCCAGCAGCCGGGGACAGGGGTATTCACCCCTCCACTTT. Translating it yields CASSRGQGYSPLHF. Using reference TRBV7-8 and TRBJ1-6 for the parts outside the CDR3, the full variable domain is GAGVSQSPRYKVAKRGQDVALRCDPISGHVSLFWYQQALGQGPEFLTYFQNEAQLDKSGLPSDRFFAERPEGSVSTLKIQRTQQEDSAVYLCASSRGQGYSPLHFGNGTRLTVT.

This clone was observed a few times. The chain links TRBV7-9 to TRBJ2-2; TRBD1 might be the D (6 bases). The ends were cut back, 8 bases at V and 3 bases at J, with 19 bases in the middle. Germline CDR1 reads SEHNR; CDR2 reads FQNEAQ (reference sequence). The CDR3 contains 16 residues. Written as DNA, the CDR3 is TGTGCCAGCCCGCTCGGGGCAGGGACATACACCGGGGAGCTGTTTTTT. Translating it yields CASPLGAGTYTGELFF.

This chain connects TRBV7-2 to TRBJ2-7; D unclear. V was pared by 0 bases and J by 1 base, with 10 bases between. The CDR3 loop spans 15 amino acids. From germline, CDR1 is SGHTA and CDR2 FQGNSA. The CDR3 here is CASSLATATSYEQYF. The CDR3 bases are TGTGCCAGCAGCTTAGCCACAGCCACTTCCTACGAGCAGTACTTC.

A remark on this clone: Germline and junction disagree at one end, which may indicate a read error. The J gene is TRBJ1-5, the V gene TRBV7-8; 7 nucleotides match TRBD1. CDR1 SGHVS and CDR2 FQNEAQ come from the germline V gene. CDR3 length equals 13 residues. The CDR3 loop reads CASSPGDATGKYF. The CDR3 DNA follows: TGTGCCAGCAGCCCCGGAGATGCGACAGGGAAGTATTTT.

This clone was picked up one time. This chain links TRBV10-3 with TRBJ2-3; D not certain. The germline CDR1 and CDR2 sequences are ENHRY and SYGVKD. V shed 2 bases and J shed 5 bases, with 2 bases lying between them. The CDR3 is 11 residues long. CDR3 in amino acids: CAISERDTQYF. CDR3 nucleotides: TGTGCCATCAGTGAGCGAGATACGCAGTATTTT.

V gene TRBV19 combines with J gene TRBJ2-5; unclear D gene. V was trimmed by 4 bases and J by 7 bases, leaving 10 bases between them. The length of the CDR3 is 12 residues. Per the germline V gene, CDR1 is LNHDA and CDR2 is SQIVND (reference sequence). The CDR3 region has the DNA TGTGCCAGTAGTACTTACGGTGCGACCCAGTACTTC. This translates into CASSTYGATQYF.

This chain connects TRBV12-3 or TRBV12-4 to TRBJ2-1; D is unresolved. V dropped 5 bases and J dropped 7 bases, with 9 bases sitting between them. This CDR3 has 12 residues. CDR3 sequence (DNA): TGTGCCAGCAGTGAACAAGATAATGAGCAGTTCTTC. This sequence encodes CASSEQDNEQFF.

This chain joins TRBV19 and TRBJ1-4; D may be TRBD1 (5 bases). V lost 9 bases, J lost 5 bases, and 13 bases lay in between. The CDR3 covers 13 residues. CDR1 is LNHDA, CDR2 SQIVND, per germline (reference sequence). CDR3 residues: CASAARGNEKLFF. The CDR3 DNA reads as TGTGCCAGCGCTGCTAGGGGAAATGAAAAACTGTTTTTT.